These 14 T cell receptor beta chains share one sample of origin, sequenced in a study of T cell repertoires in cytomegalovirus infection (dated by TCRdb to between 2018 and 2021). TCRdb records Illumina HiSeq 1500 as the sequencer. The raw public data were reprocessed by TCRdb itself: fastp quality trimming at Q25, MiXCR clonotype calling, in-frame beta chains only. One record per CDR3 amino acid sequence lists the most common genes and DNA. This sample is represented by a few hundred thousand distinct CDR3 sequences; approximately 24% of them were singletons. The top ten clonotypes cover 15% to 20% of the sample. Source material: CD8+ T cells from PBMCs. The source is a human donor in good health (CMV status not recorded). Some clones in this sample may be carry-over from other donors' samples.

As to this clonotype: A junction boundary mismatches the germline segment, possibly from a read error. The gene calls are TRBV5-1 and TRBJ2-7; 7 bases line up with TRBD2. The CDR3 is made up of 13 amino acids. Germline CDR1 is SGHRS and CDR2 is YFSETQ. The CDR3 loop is CASSWDYSYEQYF. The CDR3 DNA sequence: TGCGCCAGCAGTTGGGACTACTCCTATGAGCAGTACTTC. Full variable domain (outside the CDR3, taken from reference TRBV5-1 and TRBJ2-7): KAGVTQTPRYLIKTRGQQVTLSCSPISGHRSVSWYQQTPGQGLQFLFEYFSETQRNKGNFPGRFSGRQFSNSRSEMNVSTLELGDSALYLCASSWDYSYEQYFGPGTRLTVT.

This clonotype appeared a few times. The CDR3 loop reads CSASLYDGMNTEAFF. CDR3 nucleotide sequence: TGCAGCGCGAGTTTATATGACGGCATGAACACTGAAGCTTTCTTT. The chain recombines TRBV29-1 with TRBJ1-1; D is ambiguous. This CDR3 comprises 15 residues. V lost 7 bases, J lost 0 bases, and 18 bases lay in between. Germline loops: CDR1 SQVTM, CDR2 ANQGSEA.

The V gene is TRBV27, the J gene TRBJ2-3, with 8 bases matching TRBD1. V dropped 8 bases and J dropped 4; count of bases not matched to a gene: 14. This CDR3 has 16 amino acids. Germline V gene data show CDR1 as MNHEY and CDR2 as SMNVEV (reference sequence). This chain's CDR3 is CASLPRGTGGPDTQYF. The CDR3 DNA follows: TGTGCCAGCCTCCCCCGCGGGACAGGTGGCCCAGATACGCAGTATTTT.

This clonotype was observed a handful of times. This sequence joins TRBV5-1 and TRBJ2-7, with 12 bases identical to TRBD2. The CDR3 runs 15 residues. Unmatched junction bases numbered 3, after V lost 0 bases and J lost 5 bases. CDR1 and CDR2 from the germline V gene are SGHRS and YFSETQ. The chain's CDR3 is CASSLELAGGDEQYF. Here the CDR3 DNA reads TGCGCCAGCAGCTTGGAACTAGCGGGGGGCGACGAGCAGTACTTC.

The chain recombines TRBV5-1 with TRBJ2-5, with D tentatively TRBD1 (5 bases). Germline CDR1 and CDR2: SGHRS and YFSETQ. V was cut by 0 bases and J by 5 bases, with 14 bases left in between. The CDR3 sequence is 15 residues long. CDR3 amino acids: CASSLEAGFVETQYF. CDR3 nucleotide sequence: TGCGCCAGCAGCTTGGAGGCAGGGTTTGTGGAGACCCAGTACTTC.

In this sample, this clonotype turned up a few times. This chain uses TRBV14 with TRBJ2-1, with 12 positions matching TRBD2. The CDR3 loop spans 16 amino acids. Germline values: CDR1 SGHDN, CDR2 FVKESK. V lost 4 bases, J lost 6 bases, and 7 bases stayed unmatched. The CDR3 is CASSRPLAGGRNEQFF. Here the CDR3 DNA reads TGTGCCAGCAGCCGACCACTAGCGGGGGGACGCAATGAGCAGTTCTTC.

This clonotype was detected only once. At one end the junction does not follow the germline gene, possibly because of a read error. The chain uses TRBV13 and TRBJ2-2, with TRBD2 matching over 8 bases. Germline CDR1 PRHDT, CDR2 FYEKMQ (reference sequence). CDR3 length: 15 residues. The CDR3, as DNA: TGTGCCAGCAGCTCTCAGCGGACTAGCCTCGGGGTGCTGTTTTTT. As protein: CASSSQRTSLGVLFF.

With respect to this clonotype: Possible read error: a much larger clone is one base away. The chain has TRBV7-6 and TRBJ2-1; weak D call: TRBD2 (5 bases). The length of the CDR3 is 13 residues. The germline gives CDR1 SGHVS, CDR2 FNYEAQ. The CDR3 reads CVSTLGSGNEQFF. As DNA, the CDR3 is TGTGTCAGCACCCTGGGGTCGGGGAATGAGCAGTTCTTC.

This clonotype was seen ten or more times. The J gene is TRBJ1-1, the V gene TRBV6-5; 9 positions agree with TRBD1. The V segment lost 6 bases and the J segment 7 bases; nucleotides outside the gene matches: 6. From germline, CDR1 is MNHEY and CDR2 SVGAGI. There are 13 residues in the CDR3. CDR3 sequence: CASSSGTGLEAFF. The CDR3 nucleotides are TGTGCCAGCAGCTCCGGGACAGGGCTTGAAGCTTTCTTT.

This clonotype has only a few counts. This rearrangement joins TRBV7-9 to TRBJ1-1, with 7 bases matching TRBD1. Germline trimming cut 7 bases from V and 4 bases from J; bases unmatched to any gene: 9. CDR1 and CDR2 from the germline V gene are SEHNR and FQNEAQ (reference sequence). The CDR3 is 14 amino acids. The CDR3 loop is CASIGPTGTTEAFF. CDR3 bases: TGTGCCAGCATCGGACCGACAGGGACCACTGAAGCTTTCTTT.

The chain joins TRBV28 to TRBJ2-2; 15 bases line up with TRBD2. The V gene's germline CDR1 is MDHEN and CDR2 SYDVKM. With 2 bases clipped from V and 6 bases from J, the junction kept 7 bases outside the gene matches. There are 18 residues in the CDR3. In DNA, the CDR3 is TGTGCCAGCAGTTTAAGGACTAGCGGGGGGGCCGTGTCCGGGGAGCTGTTTTTT. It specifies CASSLRTSGGAVSGELFF.

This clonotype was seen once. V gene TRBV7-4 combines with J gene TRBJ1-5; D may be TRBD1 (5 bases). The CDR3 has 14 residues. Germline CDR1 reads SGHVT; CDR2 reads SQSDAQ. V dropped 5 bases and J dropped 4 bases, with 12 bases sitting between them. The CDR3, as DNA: TGTGCCAGCAGCCCCCATGGGGGTAATCAGCCCCAGCATTTT. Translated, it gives CASSPHGGNQPQHF.

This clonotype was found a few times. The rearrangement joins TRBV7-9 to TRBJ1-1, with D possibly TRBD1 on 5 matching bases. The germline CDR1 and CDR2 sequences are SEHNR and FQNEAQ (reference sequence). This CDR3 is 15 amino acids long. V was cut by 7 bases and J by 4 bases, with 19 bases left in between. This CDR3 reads CASTTIGGEGTEAFF. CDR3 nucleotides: TGTGCCAGCACCACTATAGGAGGGGAGGGCACTGAAGCTTTCTTT. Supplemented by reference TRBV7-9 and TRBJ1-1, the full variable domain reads DTGVSQNPRHKITKRGQNVTFRCDPISEHNRLYWYRQTLGQGPEFLTYFQNEAQLEKSRLLSDRFSAERPKGSFSTLEIQRTEQGDSAMYLCASTTIGGEGTEAFFGQGTRLTVV.

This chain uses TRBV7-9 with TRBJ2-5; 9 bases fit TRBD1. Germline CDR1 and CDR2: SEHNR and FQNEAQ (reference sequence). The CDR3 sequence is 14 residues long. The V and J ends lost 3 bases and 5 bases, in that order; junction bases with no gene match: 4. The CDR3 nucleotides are TGTGCCAGCAGCTTGGGACAGGGTGTGGAGACCCAGTACTTC. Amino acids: CASSLGQGVETQYF.